This T cell receptor (beta chain) was captured by sequencing in a study of cytomegalovirus exposure and HLA in healthy donors. Study overall: A subsequent analysis reported that the 100 to 150 validation repertoires were produced on the same platform that had also been used for the roughly 710 first-cohort repertoires. Study outcomes and limitations: The TCR clusters that emerged in the first cohort tended, a later analysis found, to co-occur in the 95 to 150 validation repertoires.

This table comes from immunoSEQ multiplex PCR, and its TCRdb copy is limited to in-frame clones, with some not included. The sample records about 130,000 clones, about 93% being singletons. Concerning this clone itself: What it binds is unknown.

It was the roughly 110-subject validation cohort, separate from the roughly 700-subject first cohort, to which the donors belonged. The germline V gene has CDR1 SGHVS and CDR2 FNYEAQ. The CDR3 runs 18 residues. Between the trimmed V and J ends, which lost 4 bases and 1 base, there was a span of 20 bases. Specimen: PBMCs. The clonotype originates from a woman under 30 in good health and CMV-seronegative. V usage is TRBV7-6 and J usage is TRBJ1-3, with D possibly matching TRBD1 (6 bases). The CDR3 DNA reads TGTGCCAGCAGCTGGAGGACGGACAGTTGGAGTTCTGGAAACACCATATATTTT. It is translated as CASSWRTDSWSSGNTIYF.